Listed below are T cell receptor beta chains from one sample, sequenced in a study of CD8+ T cells in alopecia areata. Assay: immunoSEQ multiplex PCR; the TCRdb copy retains only in-frame clones and omits some. The data show around 100,000 clones, roughly 50% seen once. The specimen was CD4+ T cells sorted from blood. Every receptor here comes from a human donor in good health. CDR3s include the opening cysteine and the closing phenylalanine or tryptophan. A D gene is named only where the DNA matches it firmly. For some rows the clone size is stated as once, few or many, or as a class when expanded; others skip it.

.	TRBV5-1	TRBJ2-7	.	TGCGCCAGCAGCTTCCCAGGGGTCGACGAGCAGTACTTC	CASSFPGVDEQYF
.	TRBV28	TRBJ1-5	.	TGTGCCAGCAATCCGCAGTTTCAGCCCCAGCATTTT	CASNPQFQPQHF
.	TRBV2	TRBJ2-7	.	TGTGCCAGCAGTGCGGGCTACGAGCAGTACTTC	CASSAGYEQYF
few	TRBV7-9	TRBJ2-5	TRBD1	TGTGCCAGCAGCTTTTGGACAGGAGAACAAGAGACCCAGTACTTC	CASSFWTGEQETQYF
.	TRBV7-2	TRBJ2-7	TRBD1	TGTGCCAGCAGCACGGACAGGGGCTACGAGCAGTACTTC	CASSTDRGYEQYF
.	TRBV4-2	TRBJ1-2	.	TGTGCCAGCAGCCCTGGCGAAAACTATGGCTACACCTTC	CASSPGENYGYTF
.	TRBV2	TRBJ2-2	.	TGTGCCAGCAGTGTTCGTTGGACCGGGGAGCTGTTTTTT	CASSVRWTGELFF
few	TRBV2	TRBJ2-6	.	TGTGCCAGCAGTGAAAGGGCCAACGTCCTGACTTTC	CASSERANVLTF
few	TRBV30	TRBJ2-3	.	TGTGCCTGGGCGGCCGGCACAGATACGCAGTATTTT	CAWAAGTDTQYF
few	TRBV6-6	TRBJ2-7	.	TGTGCCAGCAGTCTCTCTACAGAGCAGTACTTC	CASSLSTEQYF
.	TRBV7-9	TRBJ2-3	.	TGTGCCAGCAGCTTCCGACGGACGAGCACAGATACGCAGTATTTT	CASSFRRTSTDTQYF
.	TRBV18	TRBJ2-5	TRBD2	TGTGCCAGCTCACCACGCCTGACTAGCGGGGGGCCGCAAGAGACCCAGTACTTC	CASSPRLTSGGPQETQYF
.	TRBV18	TRBJ2-5	.	TGTGCCAGCTCACCGGCACAAGAGACCCAGTACTTC	CASSPAQETQYF
few	TRBV7-2	TRBJ2-5	.	TGTGCCAGCAGCCTGAGAAGGGGCGAGACCCAGTACTTC	CASSLRRGETQYF
.	TRBV7-2	TRBJ1-5	.	TGTGCCAGCAGCTTAGGTCCGGGGGAGGGCCAGCCCCAGCATTTT	CASSLGPGEGQPQHF
once	TRBV30	TRBJ1-4	.	TGTGCCTGGAATCGGTTTCGTTCTCGAGACGCCAGTAATGAAAAACTGTTTTTT	CAWNRFRSRDASNEKLFF
.	TRBV30	TRBJ2-1	TRBD1	TGTGCCTGGAGTGCAAGTCGAGGGGGCGCGGAGAATGAGCAGTTCTTC	CAWSASRGGAENEQFF
.	TRBV29-1	TRBJ2-5	.	TGCAGCGACGGACATGCGGGTGTGGAAGAGACCCAGTACTTC	CSDGHAGVEETQYF
.	TRBV5-1	TRBJ2-1	TRBD2	TGCGCCAGCAGCTTGGGTCTAGCGGGGACTAACAATGAGCAGTTCTTC	CASSLGLAGTNNEQFF
few	TRBV9	TRBJ1-6	.	TGTGCCAGCAGCGTAGGAAACAGGGTCCCGGGCCTGCTCCACTTT	CASSVGNRVPGLLHF
.	TRBV30	TRBJ1-2	.	TGTGCCTGGAGTGTGGGGCAGTATGGCTACACCTTC	CAWSVGQYGYTF
.	TRBV20-1	TRBJ2-7	.	TGCAGTGGTCGGGGTCAATACGAGCAGTACTTC	CSGRGQYEQYF
few	TRBV6-1	TRBJ2-1	.	TGTGCCAGCAGACAGCCATACAATGAGCAGTTCTTC	CASRQPYNEQFF
.	TRBV7-9	TRBJ2-3	.	TGTGCCAGCAGCTTACGGGGGGCCACAGATACGCAGTATTTT	CASSLRGATDTQYF
.	TRBV27	TRBJ2-7	TRBD2	TGTGCCAGCATTCCGACTAGCGGCTCCTACGAGCAGTACTTC	CASIPTSGSYEQYF
.	TRBV9	TRBJ2-2	.	TGTGCCAGCAGCCCCCTTGGGTCGGGCGGGGAGCTGTTTTTT	CASSPLGSGGELFF
few	TRBV19	TRBJ1-2	TRBD1	TGTGCCGCGAAGGGGACAGGGGCGAATAACTATGGCTACACCTTC	CAAKGTGANNYGYTF
.	TRBV4-3	TRBJ2-6	TRBD1	TGCGCCAGCAGCCAGGGACAGGCCCCCTCTGGGGCCAACGTCCTGACTTTC	CASSQGQAPSGANVLTF
.	TRBV30	TRBJ1-5	.	TGTGCCTGGACCTCCGGGGGTGGACAGCCCCAGCATTTT	CAWTSGGGQPQHF
.	TRBV2	TRBJ2-5	TRBD1	TGTGCCACCACTGACAGGGATCAAGAGACCCAGTACTTC	CATTDRDQETQYF
.	TRBV27	TRBJ1-1	TRBD1	TGTGCCAGCAGGCGAATGACAGGGGACACTGAAGCTTTCTTT	CASRRMTGDTEAFF
.	TRBV2	TRBJ1-2	.	TGTGCCAGCAGTGAACTGGGGACAAGTGGCTACACCTTC	CASSELGTSGYTF
few	TRBV5-1	TRBJ2-6	.	TGCGCCAGCAGCACCGGAAGCTCTGGGGCCAACGTCCTGACTTTC	CASSTGSSGANVLTF
few	TRBV25-1	TRBJ2-7	.	TGTGCCAGCAGTGCACATCAGGGCTACGAGCAGTACTTC	CASSAHQGYEQYF
.	TRBV5-1	TRBJ2-3	.	TGCGCCAGCAGTCAGACAGTATCTAGCACAGATACGCAGTATTTT	CASSQTVSSTDTQYF
.	TRBV7-2	TRBJ1-2	.	TGTGCCAGCTACGGCCCGGGTGAACGAGCTAACTATGGCTACACCTTC	CASYGPGERANYGYTF
few	TRBV29-1	TRBJ2-7	TRBD1	TGCAGCGTTGTAGCCGACAGGGGCTCCTACGAGCAGTACTTC	CSVVADRGSYEQYF
.	TRBV28	TRBJ2-5	.	TGTGCCAGCAGTTTGCAGCGGCTGCAAGAGACCCAGTACTTC	CASSLQRLQETQYF
.	TRBV29-1	TRBJ2-3	.	TGCAGCGTAGTGACGGATACTAGCACAGATACGCAGTATTTT	CSVVTDTSTDTQYF
.	TRBV30	TRBJ2-5	TRBD1	TGTGCCTGGAGGGAGGACAGGGATTGGCAAGAGACCCAGTACTTC	CAWREDRDWQETQYF
.	TRBV2	TRBJ1-1	TRBD1	TGTGCCAGCAGTGCCACCGTTGGACAGGGAGGTACTGAAGCTTTCTTT	CASSATVGQGGTEAFF
.	TRBV5-1	TRBJ2-3	TRBD2	TGCGCCAGCAGCTCCCCAGCGGGGGCCAGCACAGATACGCAGTATTTT	CASSSPAGASTDTQYF
.	TRBV29-1	TRBJ2-2	.	TGCAGCGTTGAGCCTACCTTGAGCAGCGGGGAGCTGTTTTTT	CSVEPTLSSGELFF
.	TRBV29-1	TRBJ2-5	.	TGCAGCGTTGAGCGGGTGGGAGAGACCCAGTACTTC	CSVERVGETQYF
.	TRBV6-5	TRBJ2-7	TRBD1	TGTGCCAGCACTATAACCGGGACAGGGAACCACGAGCAGTACTTC	CASTITGTGNHEQYF
.	TRBV2	TRBJ1-4	TRBD1	TGTGCCAGCAGTGACGGACAGGCGAGAGTTCGGGAAAAACTGTTTTTT	CASSDGQARVREKLFF
.	TRBV25-1	TRBJ2-6	TRBD1	TGTGCCAGCAGTGACGGAACAGGGGGCCCCTCTGGGGCCAACGTCCTGACTTTC	CASSDGTGGPSGANVLTF
few	TRBV7-9	TRBJ2-5	.	TGTGCCAGCAGTTCATCGCGGGTCACAGAGACCCAGTACTTC	CASSSSRVTETQYF
.	TRBV2	TRBJ2-5	.	TGTGCCAGCAGTGTCCCCGGTACCCAAGATTTAGAGACCCAGTACTTC	CASSVPGTQDLETQYF
few	TRBV5-1	TRBJ1-2	.	TGCGCCAGCAGCTTGGGGACAAACTATGGCTACACCTTC	CASSLGTNYGYTF
.	TRBV6-5	TRBJ1-2	.	TGTGCCAGCAGGCGCCGGCGGCAGGGGAACTATGGCTACACCTTC	CASRRRRQGNYGYTF
.	TRBV6-5	TRBJ1-6	TRBD1	TGTGCCAGCAGACCGGGACAGGGGCCCAATTCACCCCTCCACTTT	CASRPGQGPNSPLHF
.	TRBV4-2	TRBJ2-7	TRBD2	TGTGCCAGCAGCCAAGAACAGCGGGGGGGATCCTACGAGCAGTACTTC	CASSQEQRGGSYEQYF
few	TRBV7-2	TRBJ2-7	.	TGTGCCAGCAGCCCGCAAGGGGCGGGGGCTCGCGAGCAGTACTTC	CASSPQGAGAREQYF